These T cell receptor beta chains were read from a single sample in a study of cytomegalovirus exposure and HLA in healthy donors. Profiled with immunoSEQ multiplex PCR; TCRdb holds only in-frame clones, not every one. Of fewer than 200,000 clones in the sample, 81% were seen once. The sequencing input was PBMCs. These receptors originate from a woman aged 18-30 years in good health and CMV-seropositive. The CDR3 runs from the conserved cysteine through the conserved F or W. The D gene is left open where the match is weak. Clone size is stated in some rows and not others, as once, few, many or a class when expanded.

D,J,size,V,DNA,CDR3
TRBD2,TRBJ2-5,NA,TRBV11-2,TGTGCCAGCAGCTCCCGAGCGGGGGCCCTCCAAGAGACCCAGTACTTC,CASSSRAGALQETQYF
TRBD2,TRBJ2-3,NA,TRBV9,TGTGCCAGCAGCGGGACTAGCGGGGGTCCAGATACGCAGTATTTT,CASSGTSGGPDTQYF
TRBD2,TRBJ2-3,NA,TRBV5-1,TGCGCCAGCAGCGGGCTAGCGGGGGGGCCAGATACGCAGTATTTT,CASSGLAGGPDTQYF
NA,TRBJ2-7,once,TRBV2,TGTGCCAGCAGTGATGGAGGACGGGGGTTTCCCTACGAGCAGTACTTC,CASSDGGRGFPYEQYF
NA,TRBJ1-4,NA,TRBV5-6,TGTGCCAGCGGGTGGCGGGGGAGAAGTGAAAAACTGTTTTTT,CASGWRGRSEKLFF
NA,TRBJ1-3,NA,TRBV11-2,TGTGCCAGCAGCTCCACCGGGACACTCTCTGGAAACACCATATATTTT,CASSSTGTLSGNTIYF
TRBD1,TRBJ1-4,few,TRBV6-6,TGTGCCAGCAGTTCGGACAGGGTTCGGGATGAAAAACTGTTTTTT,CASSSDRVRDEKLFF
NA,TRBJ2-3,NA,TRBV6-1,TGTGCCAGCAGTTATACAACAGATACGCAGTATTTT,CASSYTTDTQYF
TRBD1,TRBJ1-2,NA,TRBV28,TGTGCCAGCAGCATGTGGGACAGGGGAGACTATGGCTACACCTTC,CASSMWDRGDYGYTF
TRBD1,TRBJ1-5,NA,TRBV6-6,TGTGCCAGCAGGAAGGGACAGCTCAATCAGCCCCAGCATTTT,CASRKGQLNQPQHF
TRBD1,TRBJ1-5,NA,TRBV4-3,TGCGCCAGCAGCCAAGATCAAGGGGGCTTTCAGCCCCAGCATTTT,CASSQDQGGFQPQHF
TRBD1,TRBJ2-7,NA,TRBV4-3,TGCGCCAGTGGCAGGGGGTCCGAGCAGTACTTC,CASGRGSEQYF
NA,TRBJ1-2,NA,TRBV21-1,TGTGCCAGCAGCGCAAAGGGCGAGACAGGATCCAACGGGGGCTACACCTTC,CASSAKGETGSNGGYTF
NA,TRBJ1-5,NA,TRBV19,TGTGCCAGTAGTATTCTACTTAATAGCAATCAGCCCCAGCATTTT,CASSILLNSNQPQHF
NA,TRBJ1-5,NA,TRBV6-6,TGTGCCAGCAGTTACTCCCCGGGGGGTCAGCCCCAGCATTTT,CASSYSPGGQPQHF
TRBD1,TRBJ2-6,NA,TRBV29-1,TGCAGCGTCGTCGGGACAGGGGGCTCTGGGGCCAACGGCCTGACTTTC,CSVVGTGGSGANGLTF
TRBD2,TRBJ2-7,NA,TRBV9,TGTGCCAGCAGCGTAGGGGCGGGGGGTTCCTACGAGCAGTACTTC,CASSVGAGGSYEQYF
NA,TRBJ1-2,NA,TRBV19,TGTGCCAGTACCCCCGAATTCCGGGTTAGCTATGGCTACACCTTC,CASTPEFRVSYGYTF
TRBD1,TRBJ2-7,few,TRBV30,TGTGCCTGGACGCCCGGCGGACAGGGGCCAGGCGGGTACGAGCAGTACTTC,CAWTPGGQGPGGYEQYF
NA,TRBJ1-4,NA,TRBV5-1,TGCGCCAGCAGCTTGGACGGAGTACGAGAGGAAAAACTGTTTTTT,CASSLDGVREEKLFF
NA,TRBJ2-2,NA,TRBV2,TGTGCCAGCAGTGAATCCGATGAGCGGGCCTACACCGGGGAGCTGTTTTTT,CASSESDERAYTGELFF
NA,TRBJ1-5,NA,TRBV6-6,TGTGCCAGCAGTCGCGGCAGGGCTCAGGGCAATCAGCCCCAGCATTTT,CASSRGRAQGNQPQHF
NA,TRBJ1-5,NA,TRBV27,TGTGCCAGCAGTTTCCCTAGTCCTCTCAACCCCCAGCATTTT,CASSFPSPLNPQHF